A selection of T cell receptor beta chains follows, all from one sample in a study of blood T cell repertoires in COVID-19. Only in-frame clones appear in the TCRdb table, and some are missing; sequencing was by immunoSEQ multiplex PCR. The table has tens of thousands of clones, 81% seen once; the top ten hold about 15%. Sequencing was performed on peripheral blood. The receptor source for this set is a man aged 80 or over with acute or convalescent COVID-19. Each CDR3 is given with its conserved first and last residue. The D gene is left open where the match is weak. The size field is filled for only some rows; it gives once, few, many or a size class.

TRBV6-5	TRBJ2-1	-	-	CASSTPGLINEQFF	TGTGCCAGCAGTACGCCGGGACTGATTAATGAGCAGTTCTTC
TRBV10-3	TRBJ1-2	-	-	CAISAQGTTANYGYTF	TGTGCCATCAGTGCCCAGGGGACTACCGCTAACTATGGCTACACCTTC
TRBV7-9	TRBJ1-4	-	-	CASSFGQPNEKLFF	TGTGCCAGCAGCTTTGGACAGCCTAATGAAAAACTGTTTTTT
TRBV5-5	TRBJ1-1	few	-	CASSLAGKAQTEAFF	TGTGCCAGCAGCTTGGCCGGGAAAGCACAGACTGAAGCTTTCTTT
TRBV12-3/TRBV12-4	TRBJ2-1	-	TRBD2	CASSFGGNEQFF	TGTGCCAGCAGCTTCGGGGGGAATGAGCAGTTCTTC
TRBV3-1/TRBV3-2	TRBJ2-1	-	TRBD2	CASSQGSLFSGGVYNEQFF	TGTGCCAGCAGCCAAGGGTCTCTTTTTAGCGGGGGGGTGTACAATGAGCAGTTCTTC
TRBV2	TRBJ2-7	-	TRBD1	CASTRDRGSYEQYF	TGTGCCAGCACCCGGGACAGGGGTTCCTACGAGCAGTACTTC
TRBV15	TRBJ2-5	-	TRBD1	CATSRRGLGETQYF	TGTGCCACCAGCAGAAGGGGGCTGGGCGAGACCCAGTACTTC
TRBV6-2/TRBV6-3	TRBJ2-5	-	TRBD2	CASGQAGGGRQETQYF	TGTGCCAGCGGCCAGGCGGGGGGCGGCAGGCAAGAGACCCAGTACTTC
TRBV6-6	TRBJ2-5	medium-sized	TRBD1	CASSQTIETGGFWETQYF	TGTGCCAGCAGTCAAACCATTGAGACAGGGGGCTTTTGGGAGACCCAGTACTTC
TRBV4-2	TRBJ1-2	-	TRBD1	CASSQDIWDSSNYGYTF	TGTGCCAGCAGCCAAGATATCTGGGACAGCTCTAACTATGGCTACACCTTC
TRBV12-3/TRBV12-4	TRBJ1-1	-	-	CASTRGENTEAFF	TGTGCCAGCACCCGGGGGGAGAACACTGAAGCTTTCTTT
TRBV6-5	TRBJ2-3	many	-	CASGVSGTDTQYF	TGTGCCTCTGGGGTCTCGGGGACAGATACGCAGTATTTT
TRBV4-1	TRBJ2-4	-	TRBD2	CASSQDPRGGPMKNIQYF	TGCGCCAGCAGCCAAGATCCTCGGGGGGGGCCCATGAAAAACATTCAGTACTTC
TRBV24-1	TRBJ2-2	-	-	CATSDSARETGELFF	TGTGCCACCAGTGATTCTGCACGGGAGACCGGGGAGCTGTTTTTT
TRBV11-2	TRBJ2-7	-	-	CASSLRTGISYEQYF	TGTGCCAGCAGCCTCCGGACGGGGATCTCCTACGAGCAGTACTTC
TRBV7-2	TRBJ2-1	-	TRBD2	CASTTSGREHNEQFF	TGTGCCAGCACTACTAGCGGGAGGGAACACAATGAGCAGTTCTTC
TRBV19	TRBJ1-2	-	TRBD1	CASTRTGGGYGYTF	TGTGCCAGTACCCGGACAGGGGGGGGCTATGGCTACACCTTC
TRBV6-2/TRBV6-3	TRBJ2-7	few	TRBD2	CASSYGASGSGGFEQYF	TGTGCCAGCAGTTATGGGGCTAGCGGGAGTGGCGGCTTCGAGCAGTACTTC
TRBV24-1	TRBJ2-7	few	TRBD1	CATSDPGQGILYF	TGTGCCACCAGTGATCCCGGACAGGGGATTCTGTACTTC
TRBV12-3/TRBV12-4	TRBJ1-2	-	-	CASSFGQDYGYTF	TGTGCCAGCAGTTTTGGCCAGGACTATGGCTACACCTTC
TRBV11-2	TRBJ1-6	once	TRBD1	CASSPRTGGRSPLHF	TGTGCCAGCAGCCCCCGGACAGGGGGCCGCTCACCCCTCCACTTT
TRBV6-5	TRBJ2-2	-	TRBD2	CASSYSGTGGSGELFF	TGTGCCAGCAGTTATTCCGGGACGGGAGGATCCGGGGAGCTGTTTTTT
TRBV19	TRBJ2-2	-	-	CASTPVGVGELFF	TGTGCCAGTACCCCGGTAGGGGTCGGGGAGCTGTTTTTT
TRBV7-2	TRBJ2-1	-	-	CASSSRGYDNEQFF	TGTGCCAGCAGCAGCAGAGGCTACGACAATGAGCAGTTCTTC
TRBV18	TRBJ2-7	-	-	CASSRQVLWSNEQYF	TGTGCCAGCTCACGACAGGTCCTTTGGTCTAACGAGCAGTACTTC
TRBV11-2	TRBJ2-2	-	TRBD1	CASSLDRVSNTGELFF	TGTGCCAGCAGCTTGGACAGGGTGTCGAACACCGGGGAGCTGTTTTTT
TRBV28	TRBJ2-7	-	TRBD1	CASSSTGTGGIYEQYF	TGTGCCAGCAGCTCCACCGGGACAGGGGGCATATACGAGCAGTACTTC
TRBV27	TRBJ2-3	-	-	CASSFGGFGTDTQYF	TGTGCCAGCAGTTTCGGCGGGTTTGGCACAGATACGCAGTATTTT
TRBV4-2	TRBJ1-6	-	-	CASSQDSQGYNSPLHF	TGTGCCAGCAGCCAAGATTCCCAGGGTTATAATTCACCCCTCCACTTT
TRBV19	TRBJ1-3	-	-	CASHPRGSGNTIYF	TGTGCCAGTCACCCCCGGGGCTCTGGAAACACCATATATTTT